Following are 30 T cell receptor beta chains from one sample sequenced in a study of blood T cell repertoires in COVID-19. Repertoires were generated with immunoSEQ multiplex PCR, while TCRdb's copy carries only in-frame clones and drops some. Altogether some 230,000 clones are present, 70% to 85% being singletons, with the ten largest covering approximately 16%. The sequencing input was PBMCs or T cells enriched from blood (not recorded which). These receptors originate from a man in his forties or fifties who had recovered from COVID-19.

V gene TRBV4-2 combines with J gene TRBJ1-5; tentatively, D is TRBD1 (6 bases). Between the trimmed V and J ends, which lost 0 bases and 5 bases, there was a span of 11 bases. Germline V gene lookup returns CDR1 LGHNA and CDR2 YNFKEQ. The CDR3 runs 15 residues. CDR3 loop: CASSQDWQGYQPQHF. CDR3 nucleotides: TGTGCCAGCAGCCAAGACTGGCAGGGGTATCAGCCCCAGCATTTT.

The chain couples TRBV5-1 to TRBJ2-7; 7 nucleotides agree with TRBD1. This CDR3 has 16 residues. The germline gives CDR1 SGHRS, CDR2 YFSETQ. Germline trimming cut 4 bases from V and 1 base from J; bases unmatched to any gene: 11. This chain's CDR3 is CASSPGPTGTSYEQYF. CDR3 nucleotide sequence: TGCGCCAGCAGCCCCGGACCGACAGGGACGTCCTACGAGCAGTACTTC.

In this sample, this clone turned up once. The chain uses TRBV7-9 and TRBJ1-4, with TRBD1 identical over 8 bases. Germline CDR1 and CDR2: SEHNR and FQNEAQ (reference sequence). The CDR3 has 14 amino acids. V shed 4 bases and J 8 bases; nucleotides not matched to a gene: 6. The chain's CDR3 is CASSSTTGGEKLFF. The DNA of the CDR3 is TGTGCCAGCAGCTCAACAACAGGGGGAGAAAAACTGTTTTTT.

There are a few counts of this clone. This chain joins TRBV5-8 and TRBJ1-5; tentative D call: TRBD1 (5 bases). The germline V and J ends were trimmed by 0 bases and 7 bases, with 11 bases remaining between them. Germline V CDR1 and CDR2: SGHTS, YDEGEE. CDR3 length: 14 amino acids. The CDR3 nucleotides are TGTGCCAGCAGCTTGGGGGCAGGGCACCAGCCCCAGCATTTT. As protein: CASSLGAGHQPQHF.

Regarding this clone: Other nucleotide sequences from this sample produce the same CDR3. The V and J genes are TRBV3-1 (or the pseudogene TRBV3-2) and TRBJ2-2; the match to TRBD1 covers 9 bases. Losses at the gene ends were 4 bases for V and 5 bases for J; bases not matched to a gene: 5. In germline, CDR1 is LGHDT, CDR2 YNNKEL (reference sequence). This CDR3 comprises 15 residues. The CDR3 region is CASSLNRGRTGELFF. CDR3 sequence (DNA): TGTGCCAGCAGCCTGAACAGGGGGCGGACCGGGGAGCTGTTTTTT.

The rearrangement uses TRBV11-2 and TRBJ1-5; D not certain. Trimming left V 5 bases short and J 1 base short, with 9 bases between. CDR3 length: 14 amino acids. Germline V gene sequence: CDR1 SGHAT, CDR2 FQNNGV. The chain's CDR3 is CASSPTGSNQPQHF. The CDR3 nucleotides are TGTGCCAGCAGCCCGACCGGGAGCAATCAGCCCCAGCATTTT.

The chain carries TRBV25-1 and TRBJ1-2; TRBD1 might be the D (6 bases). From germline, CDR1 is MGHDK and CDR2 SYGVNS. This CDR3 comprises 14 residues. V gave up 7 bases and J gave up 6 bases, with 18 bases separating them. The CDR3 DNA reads TGTGCCAGCAATTCCCCCGGGACACCGGATGGCTACACCTTC. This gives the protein CASNSPGTPDGYTF.

For the CDR3, the DNA is TGTGCCAGCAGCCAGGGACTAGCGGGCTACCTTCCCACAGATACGCAGTATTTT. It translates to CASSQGLAGYLPTDTQYF. The J gene is TRBJ2-3, the V gene TRBV4-2; 12 nucleotides align to TRBD2. Germline V gives CDR1 LGHNA, CDR2 YNFKEQ. V dropped 3 bases and J dropped 2; count of bases not matched to a gene: 9. The CDR3 spans 18 residues.

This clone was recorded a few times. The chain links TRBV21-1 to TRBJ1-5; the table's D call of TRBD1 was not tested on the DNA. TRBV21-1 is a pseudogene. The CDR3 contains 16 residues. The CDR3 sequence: CAPSGLDRDSNQPQHF. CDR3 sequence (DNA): TGTGCCCCGTCAGGATTGGACAGGGATAGCAATCAGCCCCAGCATTTT.

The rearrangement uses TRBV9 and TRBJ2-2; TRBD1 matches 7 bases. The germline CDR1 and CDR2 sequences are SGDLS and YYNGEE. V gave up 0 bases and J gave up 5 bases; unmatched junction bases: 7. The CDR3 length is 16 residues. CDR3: CASSVAGTATTGELFF. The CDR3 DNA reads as TGTGCCAGCAGCGTAGCAGGGACAGCAACTACCGGGGAGCTGTTTTTT.

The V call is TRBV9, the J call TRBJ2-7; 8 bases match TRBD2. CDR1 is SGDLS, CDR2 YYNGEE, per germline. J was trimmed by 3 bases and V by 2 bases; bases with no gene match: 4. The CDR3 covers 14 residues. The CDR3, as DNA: TGTGCCAGCAGCGTTAGCGGGGATTACTACGAGCAGTACTTC. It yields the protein CASSVSGDYYEQYF. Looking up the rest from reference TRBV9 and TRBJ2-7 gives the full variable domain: DSGVTQTPKHLITATGQRVTLRCSPRSGDLSVYWYQQSLDQGLQFLIQYYNGEERAKGNILERFSAQQFPDLHSELNLSSLELGDSALYFCASSVSGDYYEQYFGPGTRLTVT.

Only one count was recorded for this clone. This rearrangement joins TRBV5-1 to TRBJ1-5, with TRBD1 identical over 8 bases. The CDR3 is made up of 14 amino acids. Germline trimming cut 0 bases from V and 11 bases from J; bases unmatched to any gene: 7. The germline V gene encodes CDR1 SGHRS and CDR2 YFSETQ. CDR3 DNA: TGCGCCAGCAGCTTGGGACAGGGGCCAGAGACCCAGCATTTT. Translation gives CASSLGQGPETQHF.

The CDR3 DNA is TGTGCCAGCAGCCACCTAGGTCCAGATACGCAGTATTTT. Protein: CASSHLGPDTQYF. The chain combines TRBV3-1 (or the pseudogene TRBV3-2) with TRBJ2-3; D gene ambiguous. Trimming took 3 bases from V and 4 from J, leaving 8 bases between them. Looked up from germline, CDR1 is LGHDT and CDR2 is YNNKEL (reference sequence). CDR3 length equals 13 residues.

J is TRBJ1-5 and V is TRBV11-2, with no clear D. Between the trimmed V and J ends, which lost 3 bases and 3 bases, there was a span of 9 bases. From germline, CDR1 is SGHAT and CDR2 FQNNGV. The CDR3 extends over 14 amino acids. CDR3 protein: CASSLRGINQPQHF. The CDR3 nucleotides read TGTGCCAGCAGCTTGCGAGGTATCAATCAGCCCCAGCATTTT.

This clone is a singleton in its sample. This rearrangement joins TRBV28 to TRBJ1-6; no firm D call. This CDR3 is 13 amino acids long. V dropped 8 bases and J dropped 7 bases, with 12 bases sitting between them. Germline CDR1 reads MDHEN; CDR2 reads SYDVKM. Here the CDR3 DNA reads TGTGCCAGCGGGCCGTGGCCAAATTCACCCCTCCACTTT. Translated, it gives CASGPWPNSPLHF. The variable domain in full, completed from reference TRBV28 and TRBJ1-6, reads DVKVTQSSRYLVKRTGEKVFLECVQDMDHENMFWYRQDPGLGLRLIYFSYDVKMKEKGDIPEGYSVSREKKERFSLILESASTNQTSMYLCASGPWPNSPLHFGNGTRLTVT.

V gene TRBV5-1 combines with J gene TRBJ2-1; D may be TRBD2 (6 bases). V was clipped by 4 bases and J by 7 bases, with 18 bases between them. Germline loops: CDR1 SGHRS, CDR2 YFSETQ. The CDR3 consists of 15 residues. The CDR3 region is CASSRGGASENEQFF. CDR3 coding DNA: TGCGCCAGCAGCCGAGGCGGGGCTAGCGAGAATGAGCAGTTCTTC.

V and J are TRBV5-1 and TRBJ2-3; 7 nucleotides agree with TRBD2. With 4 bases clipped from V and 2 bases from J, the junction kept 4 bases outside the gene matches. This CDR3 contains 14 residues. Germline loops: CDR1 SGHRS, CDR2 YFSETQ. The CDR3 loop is CASSRGDFTDTQYF. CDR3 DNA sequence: TGCGCCAGCAGCCGGGGGGATTTCACAGATACGCAGTATTTT.

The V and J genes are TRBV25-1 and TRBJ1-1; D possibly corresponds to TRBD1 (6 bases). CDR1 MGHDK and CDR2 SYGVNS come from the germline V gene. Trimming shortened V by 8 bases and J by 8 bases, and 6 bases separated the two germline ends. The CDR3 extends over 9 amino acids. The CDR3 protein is CASGTEAFF. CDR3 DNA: TGTGCCAGCGGGACAGAAGCTTTCTTT.

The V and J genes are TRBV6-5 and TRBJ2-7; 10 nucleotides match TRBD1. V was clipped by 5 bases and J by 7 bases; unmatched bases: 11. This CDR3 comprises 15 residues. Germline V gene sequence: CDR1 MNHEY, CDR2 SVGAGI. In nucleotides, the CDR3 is TGTGCCAGCAGTCCCCCGGGACAGGGGTCTAAAGAGCAGTACTTC. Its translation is CASSPPGQGSKEQYF.

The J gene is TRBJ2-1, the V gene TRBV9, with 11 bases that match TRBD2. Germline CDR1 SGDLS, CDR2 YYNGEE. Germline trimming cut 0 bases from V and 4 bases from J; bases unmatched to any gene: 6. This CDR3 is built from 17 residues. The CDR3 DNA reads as TGTGCCAGCAGCGTAGCTACAACTAGCGGGGGTTACAATGAGCAGTTCTTC. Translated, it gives CASSVATTSGGYNEQFF.

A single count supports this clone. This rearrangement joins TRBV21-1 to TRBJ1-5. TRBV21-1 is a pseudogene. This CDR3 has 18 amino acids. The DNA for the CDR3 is TGTGCCAGCAGCAAAGCGATACGGGGGGTGAATAGCAATCAGCCCCAGCATTTT. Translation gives CASSKAIRGVNSNQPQHF.

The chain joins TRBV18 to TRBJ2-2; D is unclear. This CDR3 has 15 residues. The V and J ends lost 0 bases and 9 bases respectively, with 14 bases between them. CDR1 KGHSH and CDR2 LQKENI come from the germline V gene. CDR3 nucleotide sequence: TGTGCCAGCTCACCACCCCAGATCAGGTCCAGGGAGCTGTTTTTT. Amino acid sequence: CASSPPQIRSRELFF. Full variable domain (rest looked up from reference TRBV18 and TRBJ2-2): NAGVMQNPRHLVRRRGQEARLRCSPMKGHSHVYWYRQLPEEGLKFMVYLQKENIIDESGMPKERFSAEFPKEGPSILRIQQVVRGDSAAYFCASSPPQIRSRELFFGEGSRLTVL.

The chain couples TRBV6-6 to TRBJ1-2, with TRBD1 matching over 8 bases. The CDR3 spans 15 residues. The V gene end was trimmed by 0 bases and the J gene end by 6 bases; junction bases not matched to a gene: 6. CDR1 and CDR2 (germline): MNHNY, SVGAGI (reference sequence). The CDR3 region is CASSYSSRGHDGYTF. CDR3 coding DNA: TGTGCCAGCAGTTACTCGTCCAGGGGGCACGATGGCTACACCTTC.

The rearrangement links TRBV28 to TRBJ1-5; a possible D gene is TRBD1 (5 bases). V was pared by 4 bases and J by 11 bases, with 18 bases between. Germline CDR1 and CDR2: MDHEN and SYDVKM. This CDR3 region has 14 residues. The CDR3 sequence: CASSSRGPERAQHF. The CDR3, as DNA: TGTGCCAGCAGTTCCCGGGGCCCCGAGCGGGCCCAGCATTTT.

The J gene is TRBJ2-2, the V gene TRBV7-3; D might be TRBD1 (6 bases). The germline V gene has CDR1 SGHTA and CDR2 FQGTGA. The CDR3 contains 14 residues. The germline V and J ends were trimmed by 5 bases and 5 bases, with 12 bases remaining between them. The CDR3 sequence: CASSATGKTGELFF. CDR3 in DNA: TGTGCCAGCAGCGCCACAGGGAAAACCGGGGAGCTGTTTTTT. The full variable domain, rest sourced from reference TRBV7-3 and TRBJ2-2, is GAGVSQTPSNKVTEKGKYVELRCDPISGHTALYWYRQSLGQGPEFLIYFQGTGAADDSGLPNDRFFAVRPEGSVSTLKIQRTERGDSAVYLCASSATGKTGELFFGEGSRLTVL.

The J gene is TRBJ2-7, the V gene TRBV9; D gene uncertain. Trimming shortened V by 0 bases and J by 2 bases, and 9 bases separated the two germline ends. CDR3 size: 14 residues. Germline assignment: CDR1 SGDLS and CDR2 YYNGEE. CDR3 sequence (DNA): TGTGCCAGCAGCGTAGGCGCTAGACCCTACGAGCAGTACTTC. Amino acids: CASSVGARPYEQYF.

CDR3 region: CASSQLIDQPQHF. In DNA, the CDR3 is TGCGCCAGCAGCCAATTAATCGATCAGCCCCAGCATTTT. V gene TRBV4-1 combines with J gene TRBJ1-5; D is unclear. V lost 2 bases, J lost 5 bases, and 7 bases lay in between. Looked up from germline, CDR1 is MGHRA and CDR2 is YSYEKL. This CDR3 region has 13 residues.

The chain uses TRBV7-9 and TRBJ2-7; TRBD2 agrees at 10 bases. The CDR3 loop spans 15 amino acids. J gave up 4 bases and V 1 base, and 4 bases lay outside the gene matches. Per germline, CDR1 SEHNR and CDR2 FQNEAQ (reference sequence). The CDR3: CASSLVGSGRYEQYF. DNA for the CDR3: TGTGCCAGCAGCTTAGTCGGTAGCGGGAGGTACGAGCAGTACTTC.

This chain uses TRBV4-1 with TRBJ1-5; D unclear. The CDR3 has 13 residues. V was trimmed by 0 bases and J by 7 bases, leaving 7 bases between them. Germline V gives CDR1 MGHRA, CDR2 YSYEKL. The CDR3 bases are TGCGCCAGCAGCCAAGAGAGGCACCAGCCCCAGCATTTT. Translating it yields CASSQERHQPQHF.

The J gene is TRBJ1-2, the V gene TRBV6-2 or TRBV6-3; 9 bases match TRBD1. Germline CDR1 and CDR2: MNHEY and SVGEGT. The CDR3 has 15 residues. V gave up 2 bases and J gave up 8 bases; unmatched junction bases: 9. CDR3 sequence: CASSYPGQGMVGYTF. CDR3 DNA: TGTGCCAGCAGTTACCCTGGACAGGGGATGGTCGGCTACACCTTC.